This T cell receptor (beta chain) was recovered during a study of HIV-infected patients and healthy controls. MiXCR, applied by TCRdb to the 5' RACE reads, yields one record per CDR3 protein. This sample yields about 67,000 distinct CDR3 sequences, of which roughly a sixth are seen a single time; around 6% belongs to the top ten. Sequenced input: CD4+ T cells from blood. The receptor was isolated from a human donor in good health.

CDR3 nucleotide sequence: TGTGCCAGCAGTTTCGGAGACCCCCGATACAATGAGCAGTTCTTC. Protein sequence: CASSFGDPRYNEQFF. The chain carries TRBV6-2 or TRBV6-3 and TRBJ2-1, with no clear D. The CDR3 is 15 amino acids. V was shortened by 4 bases and J by 4 bases, with 14 bases between the two germline ends. The germline CDR1 and CDR2 sequences are MNHEY and SVGEGT.